The 10 T cell receptor beta chains below were found in one sample sequenced in a study of blood T cell repertoires in COVID-19. Produced via immunoSEQ multiplex PCR; TCRdb's table is partial and in-frame only. The data hold some 290,000 clones, with roughly 90% observed a single time. The sample was peripheral blood. These receptors were taken from a woman aged 50 to 60 who had recovered from COVID-19.

This clone was seen only a few times. The V gene is TRBV7-2, the J gene TRBJ2-7, with D possibly matching TRBD1 (6 bases). With 5 bases removed from V and 2 bases from J, the gap between germline ends came to 13 bases. CDR3 length: 14 amino acids. The germline gives CDR1 SGHTA, CDR2 FQGNSA. CDR3 in DNA: TGTGCCAGCAGCCAGTGGGACAACACCTACGAGCAGTACTTC. As protein: CASSQWDNTYEQYF. The full variable domain, in which reference TRBV7-2 and TRBJ2-7 provide the parts outside the CDR3, is GAGVSQSPSNKVTEKGKDVELRCDPISGHTALYWYRQSLGQGLEFLIYFQGNSAPDKSGLPSDRFSAERTGGSVSTLTIQRTQQEDSAVYLCASSQWDNTYEQYFGPGTRLTVT.

The rearrangement joins TRBV5-1 to TRBJ1-2; possible D gene TRBD1, 5 bases. The length of the CDR3 is 13 residues. Trimming pared 0 bases from V and 8 bases from J, leaving 11 bases between. The germline gives CDR1 SGHRS, CDR2 YFSETQ. CDR3 residues: CASSLGTGQGYTF. CDR3 coding DNA: TGCGCCAGCAGCTTGGGTACAGGACAAGGCTACACCTTC.

This clone was recorded a few times. V usage is TRBV12-5 and J usage is TRBJ1-1; D gene uncertain. The V gene's germline CDR1 is LGHNT and CDR2 FRNRAP. V was trimmed by 7 bases and J by 0 bases, leaving 9 bases between them. This CDR3 spans 13 amino acids. CDR3 in DNA: TGTGCTAGTGCCCTCCAGATGAACACTGAAGCTTTCTTT. It specifies CASALQMNTEAFF.

This sequence joins TRBV5-1 and TRBJ2-1; 12 positions agree with TRBD2. The germline CDR1 and CDR2 sequences are SGHRS and YFSETQ. J was trimmed by 0 bases and V by 5 bases; bases with no gene match: 12. The CDR3 is 19 amino acids. The CDR3, as DNA: TGCGCCAGCAGAAGCCTCGGACTAGCGGGGATCAGCTCCTACAATGAGCAGTTCTTC. As protein: CASRSLGLAGISSYNEQFF.

The chain links TRBV9 to TRBJ2-1; 11 positions agree with TRBD2. Germline CDR1 SGDLS, CDR2 YYNGEE. With V trimmed by 3 bases and J by 3 bases, 2 bases remained unmatched. The CDR3 length is 15 residues. CDR3 nucleotide sequence: TGTGCCAGCAGCGAACTAGCGGGAGACTACAATGAGCAGTTCTTC. Protein sequence: CASSELAGDYNEQFF.

The gene calls are TRBV2 and TRBJ1-2; 10 bases match TRBD1. The CDR3 loop spans 13 amino acids. The J segment lost 2 bases and the V segment lost 10 bases, leaving 4 bases of the junction unmatched. Germline V gene sequence: CDR1 SNHLY, CDR2 FYNNEI. The CDR3: CAKGQGGNYGYTF. The CDR3 DNA is TGTGCCAAAGGACAGGGGGGGAACTATGGCTACACCTTC.

This clone was recorded only once. This chain joins TRBV5-1 and TRBJ1-4; 12 bases are a match to TRBD1. J was trimmed by 5 bases and V by 5 bases; bases with no gene match: 7. There are 16 residues in the CDR3. Germline CDR1 reads SGHRS; CDR2 reads YFSETQ. This CDR3 reads CASSTGQGASNEKLFF. The CDR3 DNA reads as TGCGCCAGCAGTACGGGACAGGGGGCGTCAAATGAAAAACTGTTTTTT.

The V and J genes are TRBV7-8 and TRBJ1-5, with D perhaps matching TRBD1 (6 bases). V was trimmed by 5 bases and J by 6 bases, leaving 14 bases between them. Germline values: CDR1 SGHVS, CDR2 FQNEAQ. The CDR3 is 14 amino acids. As DNA, the CDR3 is TGTGCCAGCAGCGTCACAGGGAGGGGTCAGCCCCAGCATTTT. Its protein product is CASSVTGRGQPQHF.

The rearrangement links TRBV3-1 (or the pseudogene TRBV3-2) to TRBJ2-5; 13 bases match TRBD2. This CDR3 spans 17 amino acids. CDR1 is LGHDT, CDR2 YNNKEL, per germline (reference sequence). The trim removed 4 bases at V and 5 bases at J, leaving 10 bases unmatched. The CDR3 DNA reads as TGTGCCAGCAGCCCGGGACTAGCGGGGACGGCCAGGGAGACCCAGTACTTC. Amino acids: CASSPGLAGTARETQYF.

The chain has TRBV9 and TRBJ1-6; no clear D. The CDR3 length is 14 residues. Trimming stripped 4 bases from V and 4 bases from J, with 9 bases between. Germline CDR1 SGDLS, CDR2 YYNGEE. CDR3 protein: CASSPAPYNSPLHF. CDR3 coding DNA: TGTGCCAGCAGCCCAGCGCCTTATAATTCACCCCTCCACTTT.